Sequencing of this T cell receptor (beta chain) was carried out in a study of response to subunit inactivated influenza vaccine. Study-wide results and limits: The authors suggested that every seasonal influenza vaccination recruits few new T cells.

CDR1 SGHVS and CDR2 FQNEAQ come from the germline V gene. Trimming removed 4 bases from V and 2 bases from J; junction bases left unmatched: 5. The CDR3 is 15 amino acids. TCRdb called the RT-PCR reads again in MiXCR, with one record for every CDR3 protein. The sample carries 650,000 to 850,000 distinct CDR3 sequences, approximately 15% recorded once. This clonotype was counted a few times. Its antigen is not known. The V and J genes are TRBV7-8 and TRBJ2-1; 7 positions match TRBD2. The source was PBMCs from blood, collected 14 to 15 days before vaccination. This clonotype was obtained from a man aged 45-60 years who received an inactivated influenza vaccine. CDR3 bases: TGTGCCAGCAGCTCTCTGGGGGGGGCCTACAATGAGCAGTTCTTC. It encodes CASSSLGGAYNEQFF.